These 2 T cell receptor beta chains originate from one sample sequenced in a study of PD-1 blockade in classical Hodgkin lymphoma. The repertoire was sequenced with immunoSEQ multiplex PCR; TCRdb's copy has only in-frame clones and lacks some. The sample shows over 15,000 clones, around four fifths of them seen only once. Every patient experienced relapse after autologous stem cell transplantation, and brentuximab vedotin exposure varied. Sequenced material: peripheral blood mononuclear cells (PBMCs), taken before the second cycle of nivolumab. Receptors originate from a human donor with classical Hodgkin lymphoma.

CDR3 bases: TGTGCCACCAGCAGGCATGACTACGGGACCGGGGAGCTGTTTTTT. Amino acids: CATSRHDYGTGELFF. The chain combines TRBV15 with TRBJ2-2; a possible D gene is TRBD2 (5 bases). V lost 3 bases and J lost 5, with 13 bases in between. This CDR3 is built from 15 residues. Germline V gives CDR1 LNHNV, CDR2 YYDKDF (reference sequence).

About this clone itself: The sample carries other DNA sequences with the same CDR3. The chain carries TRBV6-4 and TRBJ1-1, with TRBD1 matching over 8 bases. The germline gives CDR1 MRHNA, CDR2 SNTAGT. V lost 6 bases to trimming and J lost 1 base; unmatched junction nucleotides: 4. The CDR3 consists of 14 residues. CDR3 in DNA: TGTGCCAGCAGATTGGGACAGGAGAACACTGAAGCTTTCTTT. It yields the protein CASRLGQENTEAFF.